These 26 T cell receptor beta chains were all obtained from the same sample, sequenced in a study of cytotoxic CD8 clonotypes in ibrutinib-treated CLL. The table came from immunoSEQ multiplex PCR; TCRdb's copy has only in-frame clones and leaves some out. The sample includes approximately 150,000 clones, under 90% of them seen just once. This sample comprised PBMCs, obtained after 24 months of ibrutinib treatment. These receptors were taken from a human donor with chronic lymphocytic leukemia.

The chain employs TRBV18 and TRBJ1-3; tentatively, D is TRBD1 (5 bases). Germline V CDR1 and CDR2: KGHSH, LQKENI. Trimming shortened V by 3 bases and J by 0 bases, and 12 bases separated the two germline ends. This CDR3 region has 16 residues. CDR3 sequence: CASSPLRDFSGNTIYF. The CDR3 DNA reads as TGTGCCAGCTCACCCCTCCGGGACTTCTCTGGAAACACCATATATTTT.

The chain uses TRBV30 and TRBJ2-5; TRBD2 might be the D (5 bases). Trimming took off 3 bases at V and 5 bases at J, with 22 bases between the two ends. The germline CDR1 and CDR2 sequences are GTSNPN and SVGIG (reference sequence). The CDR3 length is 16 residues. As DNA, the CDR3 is TGTGCCTGGAGGGTCTGGGAGACTCTGGAGATGGAGACCCAGTACTTC. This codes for CAWRVWETLEMETQYF.

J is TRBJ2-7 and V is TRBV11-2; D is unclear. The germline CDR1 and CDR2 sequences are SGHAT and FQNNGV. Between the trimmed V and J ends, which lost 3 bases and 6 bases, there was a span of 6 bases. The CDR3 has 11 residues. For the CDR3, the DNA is TGTGCCAGCAGCTTCGGTCCCGAGCAGTACTTC. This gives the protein CASSFGPEQYF. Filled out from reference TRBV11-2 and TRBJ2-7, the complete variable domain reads EAGVAQSPRYKIIEKRQSVAFWCNPISGHATLYWYQQILGQGPKLLIQFQNNGVVDDSQLPKDRFSAERLKGVDSTLKIQPAKLEDSAVYLCASSFGPEQYFGPGTRLTVT.

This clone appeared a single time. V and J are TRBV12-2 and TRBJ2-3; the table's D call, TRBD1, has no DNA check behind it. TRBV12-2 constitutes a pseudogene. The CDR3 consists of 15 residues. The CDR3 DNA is TGTGCAAGTCGCTCATCCTCAGGCGCCCGTGAGACGCAGTATTTT. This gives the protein CASRSSSGARETQYF.

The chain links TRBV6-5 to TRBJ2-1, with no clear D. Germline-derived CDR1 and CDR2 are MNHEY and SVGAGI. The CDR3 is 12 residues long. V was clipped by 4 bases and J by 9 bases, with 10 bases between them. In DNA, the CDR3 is TGTGCCAGCAGTTCCACGACTCGTGAGCAGTTCTTC. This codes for CASSSTTREQFF.

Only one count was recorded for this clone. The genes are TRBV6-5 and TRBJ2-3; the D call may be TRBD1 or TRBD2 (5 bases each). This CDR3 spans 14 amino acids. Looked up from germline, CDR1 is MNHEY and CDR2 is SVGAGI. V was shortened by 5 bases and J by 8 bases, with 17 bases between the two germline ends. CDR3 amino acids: CASSRGTAQGTQYF. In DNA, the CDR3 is TGTGCCAGCAGTCGGGGCACAGCCCAAGGTACGCAGTATTTT.

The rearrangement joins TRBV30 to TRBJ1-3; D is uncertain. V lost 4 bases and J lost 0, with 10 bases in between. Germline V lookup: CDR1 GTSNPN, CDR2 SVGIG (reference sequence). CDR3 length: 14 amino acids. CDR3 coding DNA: TGTGCCTGGATTAGCAGTTACTCTGGAAACACCATATATTTT. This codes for CAWISSYSGNTIYF.

The CDR3 nucleotides read TGTGCCAGCAGCATTCTCCGGGGAACTGAAGCTTTCTTT. Amino acids: CASSILRGTEAFF. The rearrangement joins TRBV7-6 to TRBJ1-1, with unresolved D. The germline V gene encodes CDR1 SGHVS and CDR2 FNYEAQ. There are 13 residues in the CDR3. Trimming took 5 bases from V and 5 from J, leaving 12 bases between them.

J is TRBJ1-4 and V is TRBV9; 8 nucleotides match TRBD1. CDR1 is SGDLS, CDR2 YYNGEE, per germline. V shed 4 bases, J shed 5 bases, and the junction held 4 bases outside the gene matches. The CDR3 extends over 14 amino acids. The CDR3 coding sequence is TGTGCCAGCAGCAGGACAGGGCACAATGAAAAACTGTTTTTT. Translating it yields CASSRTGHNEKLFF.

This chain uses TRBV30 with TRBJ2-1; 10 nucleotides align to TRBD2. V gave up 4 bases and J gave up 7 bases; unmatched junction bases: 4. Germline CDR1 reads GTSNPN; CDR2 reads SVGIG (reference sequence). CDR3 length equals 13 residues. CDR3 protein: CAWTSGSVNEQFF. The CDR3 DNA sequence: TGTGCCTGGACTAGCGGGAGTGTAAATGAGCAGTTCTTC.

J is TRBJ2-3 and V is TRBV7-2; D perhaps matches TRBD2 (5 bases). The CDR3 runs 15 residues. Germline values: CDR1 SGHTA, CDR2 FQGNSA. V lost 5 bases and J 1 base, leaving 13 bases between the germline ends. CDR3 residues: CASSPDYLRTDTQYF. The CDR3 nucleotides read TGTGCCAGCAGCCCAGACTACCTTCGCACAGATACGCAGTATTTT.

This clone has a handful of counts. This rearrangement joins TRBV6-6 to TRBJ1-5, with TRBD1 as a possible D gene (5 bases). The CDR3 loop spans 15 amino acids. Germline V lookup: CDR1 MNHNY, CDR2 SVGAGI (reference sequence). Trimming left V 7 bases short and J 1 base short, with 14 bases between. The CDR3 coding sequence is TGTGCCAGCACTCGAGATGGGGCCAGCAATCAGCCCCAGCATTTT. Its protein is CASTRDGASNQPQHF.

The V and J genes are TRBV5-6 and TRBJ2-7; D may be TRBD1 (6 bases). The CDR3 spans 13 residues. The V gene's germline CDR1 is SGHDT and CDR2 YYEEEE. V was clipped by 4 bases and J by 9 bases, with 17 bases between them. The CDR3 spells CASSAGAPGGQYF. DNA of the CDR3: TGTGCCAGCAGCGCAGGGGCTCCCGGTGGGCAGTACTTC.

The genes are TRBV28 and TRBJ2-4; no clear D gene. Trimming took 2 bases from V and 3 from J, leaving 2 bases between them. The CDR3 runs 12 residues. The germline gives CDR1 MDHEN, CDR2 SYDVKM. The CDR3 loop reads CASSLIKNIQYF. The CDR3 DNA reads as TGTGCCAGCAGTTTAATCAAAAACATTCAGTACTTC.

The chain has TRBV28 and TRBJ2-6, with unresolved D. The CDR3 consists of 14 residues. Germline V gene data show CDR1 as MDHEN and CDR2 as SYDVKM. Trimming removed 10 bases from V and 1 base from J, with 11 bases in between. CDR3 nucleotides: TGTGCCACCTCCTTTCGTTCTGGGGCCAACGTCCTGACTTTC. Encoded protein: CATSFRSGANVLTF.

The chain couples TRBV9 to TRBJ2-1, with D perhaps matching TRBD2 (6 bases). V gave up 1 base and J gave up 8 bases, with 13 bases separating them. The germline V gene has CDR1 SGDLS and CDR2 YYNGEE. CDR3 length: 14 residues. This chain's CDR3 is CASSVSLAVDEQFF. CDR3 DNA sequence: TGTGCCAGCAGCGTATCACTAGCAGTCGATGAGCAGTTCTTC.

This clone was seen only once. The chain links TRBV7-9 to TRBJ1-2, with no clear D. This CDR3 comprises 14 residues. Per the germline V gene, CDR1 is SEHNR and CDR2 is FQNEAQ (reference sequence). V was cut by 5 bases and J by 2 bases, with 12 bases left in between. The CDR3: CASSTDMGNYGYTF. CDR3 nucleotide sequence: TGTGCCAGCAGCACCGACATGGGGAACTATGGCTACACCTTC.

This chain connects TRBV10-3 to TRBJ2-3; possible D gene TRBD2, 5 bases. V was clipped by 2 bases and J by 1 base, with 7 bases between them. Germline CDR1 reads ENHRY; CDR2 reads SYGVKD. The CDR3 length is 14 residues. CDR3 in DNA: TGTGCCATCAGTGAGCTAGCAGGCACAGATACGCAGTATTTT. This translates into CAISELAGTDTQYF.

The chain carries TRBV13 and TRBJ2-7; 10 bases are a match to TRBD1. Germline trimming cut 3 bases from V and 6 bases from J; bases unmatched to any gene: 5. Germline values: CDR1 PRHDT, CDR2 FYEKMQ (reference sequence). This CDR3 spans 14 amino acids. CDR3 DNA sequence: TGTGCCAGCAGCTTCGGGACAGGGGTCGTCGAGCAGTACTTC. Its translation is CASSFGTGVVEQYF.

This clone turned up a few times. CDR3: CASSQETAYNSPLHF. The CDR3 nucleotides are TGCGCCAGCAGCCAAGAGACAGCTTATAATTCACCCCTCCACTTT. This chain uses TRBV4-1 with TRBJ1-6; D is possibly TRBD1 (5 bases). CDR1 and CDR2 from the germline V gene are MGHRA and YSYEKL. The CDR3 runs 15 residues. Trimming took 0 bases from V and 4 from J, leaving 7 bases between them.

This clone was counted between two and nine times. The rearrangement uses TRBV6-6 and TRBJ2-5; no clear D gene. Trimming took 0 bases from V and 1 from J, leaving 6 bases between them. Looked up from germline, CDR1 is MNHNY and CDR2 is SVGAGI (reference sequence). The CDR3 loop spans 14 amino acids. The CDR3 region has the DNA TGTGCCAGCAGTTACTCCGGCAGCCAAGAGACCCAGTACTTC. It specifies CASSYSGSQETQYF.

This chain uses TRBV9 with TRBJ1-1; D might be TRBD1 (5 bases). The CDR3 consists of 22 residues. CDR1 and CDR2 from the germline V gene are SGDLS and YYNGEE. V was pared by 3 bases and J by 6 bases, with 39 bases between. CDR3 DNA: TGTGCCAGCAGCGGACGATCAGGGAGATCCCCCCAAGTGAACGCACGAACGGCTGAAGCTTTCTTT. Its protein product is CASSGRSGRSPQVNARTAEAFF.

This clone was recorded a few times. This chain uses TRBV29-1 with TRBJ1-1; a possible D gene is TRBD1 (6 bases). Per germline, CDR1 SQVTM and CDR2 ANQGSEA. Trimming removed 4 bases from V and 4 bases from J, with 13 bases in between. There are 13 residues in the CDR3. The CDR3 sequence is CSVAGGIGTEAFF. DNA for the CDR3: TGCAGCGTTGCCGGGGGCATCGGCACTGAAGCTTTCTTT.

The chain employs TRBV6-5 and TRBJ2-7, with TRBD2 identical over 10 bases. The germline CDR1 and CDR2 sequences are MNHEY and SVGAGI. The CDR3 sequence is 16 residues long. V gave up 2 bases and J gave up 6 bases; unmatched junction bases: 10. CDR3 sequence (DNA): TGTGCCAGCAGTTACGAAGGGACTAGCGCCTTGGGCGAGCAGTACTTC. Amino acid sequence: CASSYEGTSALGEQYF.

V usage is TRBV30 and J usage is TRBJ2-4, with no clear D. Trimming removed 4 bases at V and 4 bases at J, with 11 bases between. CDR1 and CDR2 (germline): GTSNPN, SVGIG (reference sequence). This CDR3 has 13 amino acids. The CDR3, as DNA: TGTGCCTGGACCAAGGACGGAAAAAACATTCAGTACTTC. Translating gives CAWTKDGKNIQYF.

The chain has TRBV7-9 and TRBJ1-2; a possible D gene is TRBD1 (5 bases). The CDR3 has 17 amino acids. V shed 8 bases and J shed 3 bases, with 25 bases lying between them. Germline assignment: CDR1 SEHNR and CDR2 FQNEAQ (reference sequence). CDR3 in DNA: TGTGCCAGCGGACTACCGGGACTATCGACCTCCTACTATGGCTACACCTTC. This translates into CASGLPGLSTSYYGYTF.